The 17 T cell receptor beta chains in this list originate from one sample, sequenced in a study of cytomegalovirus exposure and HLA in healthy donors. PCR used 60 Vbeta primers and 13 Jbeta primers. Only in-frame clones appear in the TCRdb table, and some are missing; sequencing was by immunoSEQ multiplex PCR. The sample holds some 120,000 clones, just under 80% seen once. The sequenced sample was PBMCs. These receptors were obtained from a man aged 25 to 40 in good health and CMV-seronegative.

The chain joins TRBV5-1 to TRBJ2-6; a possible D gene is TRBD1 (5 bases). This CDR3 has 14 amino acids. V dropped 6 bases and J dropped 4 bases, with 11 bases sitting between them. Germline assignment: CDR1 SGHRS and CDR2 YFSETQ. This chain's CDR3 is CASKARAGANVLTF. The CDR3 coding sequence is TGCGCCAGCAAAGCCAGGGCCGGGGCCAACGTCCTGACTTTC.

The chain recombines TRBV6-6 with TRBJ2-3; weak D call: TRBD2 (6 bases). The CDR3 extends over 14 amino acids. CDR1 and CDR2 from the germline V gene are MNHNY and SVGAGI (reference sequence). With 6 bases removed from V and 8 bases from J, the gap between germline ends came to 18 bases. Written as DNA, the CDR3 is TGTGCCAGCAGGACTAGAACGATTTTTGGTACGCAGTATTTT. Protein: CASRTRTIFGTQYF.

The chain couples TRBV6-5 to TRBJ1-4; 7 bases are shared with TRBD1. This CDR3 region has 16 residues. V lost 4 bases and J lost 6; bases outside the gene matches: 11. The germline V gene encodes CDR1 MNHEY and CDR2 SVGAGI. CDR3 amino acids: CASSWGLGTDHEKLFF. The CDR3 coding sequence is TGTGCCAGCAGTTGGGGACTGGGGACAGACCATGAAAAACTGTTTTTT.

The rearrangement links TRBV18 to TRBJ1-1; 8 nucleotides line up with TRBD1. The CDR3 has 15 amino acids. The J segment lost 4 bases and the V segment lost 3 bases, leaving 7 bases of the junction unmatched. The V gene's germline CDR1 is KGHSH and CDR2 LQKENI. The CDR3: CASSPLQDRATEAFF. The DNA of the CDR3 is TGTGCCAGCTCACCTCTCCAGGACAGGGCCACTGAAGCTTTCTTT.

This rearrangement joins TRBV15 to TRBJ1-1; D gene unclear. Between the trimmed V and J ends, which lost 0 bases and 0 bases, there was a span of 11 bases. The germline V gene encodes CDR1 LNHNV and CDR2 YYDKDF (reference sequence). The CDR3 runs to 16 residues. The CDR3 sequence is CATSRDPGSVNTEAFF. Here the CDR3 DNA reads TGTGCCACCAGCAGAGATCCGGGGAGTGTGAACACTGAAGCTTTCTTT.

A few counts support this clone. The chain combines TRBV5-5 with TRBJ1-5, with D tentatively TRBD1 (5 bases). The germline V gene encodes CDR1 SGHKS and CDR2 YYEKEE (reference sequence). The V gene lost 5 bases and the J gene lost 2 bases, with 11 bases spanning the gap. The CDR3 loop spans 14 amino acids. This CDR3 is CASSGGGGNQPQHF. CDR3 DNA sequence: TGTGCCAGCAGTGGCGGAGGGGGCAATCAGCCCCAGCATTTT.

This rearrangement joins TRBV28 to TRBJ2-4; D gene uncertain. V was shortened by 4 bases and J by 0 bases, with 4 bases between the two germline ends. Per germline, CDR1 MDHEN and CDR2 SYDVKM. This CDR3 region has 13 residues. Written as DNA, the CDR3 is TGTGCCAGCAGTTGGGCAGCCAAAAACATTCAGTACTTC. It codes for CASSWAAKNIQYF.

V is TRBV6-5 and J is TRBJ2-5, with D possibly being TRBD2 (6 bases). CDR1 and CDR2 (germline): MNHEY, SVGAGI. V lost 8 bases and J lost 3, with 7 bases in between. This CDR3 region has 11 residues. The CDR3 sequence: CASWGEETQYF. In DNA, the CDR3 is TGTGCCAGCTGGGGGGAAGAGACCCAGTACTTC.

The genes are TRBV6-1 and TRBJ2-4; the match to TRBD1 covers 10 bases. The V and J ends lost 0 bases and 0 bases, in that order; junction bases with no gene match: 8. The length of the CDR3 is 19 residues. From germline, CDR1 is MNHNS and CDR2 SASEGT. The CDR3 loop reads CASSEAGQGTKLAKNIQYF. The CDR3 DNA sequence: TGTGCCAGCAGTGAAGCGGGACAGGGGACTAAACTAGCCAAAAACATTCAGTACTTC.

This clone was observed once. The CDR3 protein is CASSPGTGDQETQYF. The CDR3, as DNA: TGTGCCAGCAGTCCTGGGACAGGGGACCAAGAGACCCAGTACTTC. The chain couples TRBV6-4 to TRBJ2-5, with 10 bases that match TRBD1. The germline V gene encodes CDR1 MRHNA and CDR2 SNTAGT. Trimming cost V 5 bases and J 0 bases; bases outside gene matches: 3. The CDR3 spans 15 residues.

The CDR3 here is CAVGSAGTGLEQYF. CDR3 sequence (DNA): TGTGCCGTGGGATCTGCCGGGACTGGACTGGAGCAGTACTTC. The chain combines TRBV10-3 with TRBJ2-7; possible D gene TRBD2, 6 bases. The germline gives CDR1 ENHRY, CDR2 SYGVKD. This CDR3 spans 14 amino acids. V lost 11 bases and J lost 7, with 24 bases in between.

The V call is TRBV13, the J call TRBJ2-3; TRBD1 is a possible D gene (6 bases). Germline V gene data show CDR1 as PRHDT and CDR2 as FYEKMQ (reference sequence). V was cut by 4 bases and J by 4 bases, with 9 bases left in between. This CDR3 region has 13 residues. The CDR3 sequence: CASSSDSPDTQYF. The CDR3 bases are TGTGCCAGCAGCTCGGACAGTCCAGATACGCAGTATTTT.

The rearrangement uses TRBV5-1 and TRBJ2-2; TRBD2 matches 10 bases. The CDR3 totals 16 residues. Trimming cost V 0 bases and J 3 bases; bases outside gene matches: 2. The germline V gene encodes CDR1 SGHRS and CDR2 YFSETQ. The CDR3 DNA sequence: TGCGCCAGCAGCTTGGGGCTAGCGGGAGACACCGGGGAGCTGTTTTTT. Translated, it gives CASSLGLAGDTGELFF.

The count of this clone is one. The chain uses TRBV7-2 and TRBJ1-5; D is uncertain. Looked up from germline, CDR1 is SGHTA and CDR2 is FQGNSA. CDR3 length: 14 residues. V lost 1 base, J lost 0 bases, and 4 bases lay in between. The CDR3 coding sequence is TGTGCCAGCAGCTTAGACAGTAGCAATCAGCCCCAGCATTTT. This codes for CASSLDSSNQPQHF.

The chain employs TRBV30 and TRBJ2-5; a possible D gene is TRBD1 (5 bases). The DNA end is a closer match to TRBJ2-7, so the J assignment may be wrong. Looked up from germline, CDR1 is GTSNPN and CDR2 is SVGIG (reference sequence). The CDR3 length is 16 residues. In DNA form, the CDR3 reads TGTGCCTGGAGTGTTCACCCCCAGGGTCGGGCCTACGAGCAGTACTTC. Its translation is CAWSVHPQGRAYEQYF.

This rearrangement joins TRBV14 to TRBJ2-3, with no clear D. V lost 4 bases and J 1 base, leaving 12 bases between the germline ends. Germline assignment: CDR1 SGHDN and CDR2 FVKESK. This CDR3 is 15 amino acids long. CDR3 in amino acids: CASSPIITGTDTQYF. The CDR3 coding sequence is TGTGCCAGCAGCCCTATAATCACCGGCACAGATACGCAGTATTTT.

The CDR3 sequence: CASRLTPGQGPLWEQYF. Here the CDR3 DNA reads TGTGCAAGTCGCTTAACCCCGGGACAGGGTCCCTTGTGGGAGCAGTACTTC. The rearrangement uses TRBV12-2 and TRBJ2-7; the table's D call TRBD1 went unverified against the DNA. TRBV12-2 is listed as a pseudogene. This CDR3 is built from 17 residues.